The T cell receptor beta chain described here comes from a study of shared clonotypes between healthy human individuals. Overall study results and limits: Sequencing depth was a factor that was expected to affect clonotype sharing among donors. Of the naive CD4 clonotypes, 4% to 5% were shared across several donors.

Splitting of CD4+ cells produced CD45RA+ naive and CD45RA-negative memory subsets. A note on this clone: Its specificity is not known.

Samples underwent the assay at deep level. Some clones are missing from TCRdb's copy, which holds only in-frame ones; the method was immunoSEQ multiplex PCR. The sample lists 2,500,000 or so clones, roughly 93% seen once, with more than 0.35% in the top ten. V shed 5 bases, J shed 3 bases, and the junction held 13 bases outside the gene matches. This CDR3 is 17 amino acids long. CDR1 and CDR2 from the germline V gene are SNHLY and FYNNEI. This sequence originates from a man aged 18-30 years in good health. Some clones in this sample may be carry-over from other donors' samples. Sequenced material: naive CD4+ T cells from PBMCs. Described subset: CD45RA+ positively selected. The chain couples TRBV2 to TRBJ2-3; 8 nucleotides match TRBD2. The CDR3 sequence is CASSNTPTLAGTDTQYF. In nucleotides, the CDR3 is TGTGCCAGCAGTAACACCCCGACCCTAGCGGGTACAGATACGCAGTATTTT.